This T cell receptor beta chain was captured in a study of cytomegalovirus exposure and HLA in healthy donors. General observations from the study: Cytomegalovirus-associated TCR beta chains were listed, numbering more than 150. Segments of the TCR beta V type were, in most cases, productive about 90% or about 30% of the time in an earlier analysis.

The germline V and J ends were trimmed by 3 bases and 3 bases, with 9 bases remaining between them. The germline V gene encodes CDR1 SEHNR and CDR2 FQNEAQ (reference sequence). The length of the CDR3 is 14 residues. As to this clone: Its antigen remains unknown.

Amplification used 60 Vbeta primers and 13 Jbeta primers. In the source study's methods: Counted up in a later analysis, unique TCR beta chains came to some 72 million, with about 10 million shared. The method was immunoSEQ multiplex PCR; TCRdb's version includes in-frame clones alone and lacks a portion of them. V and J calls plus clone size are reproduced from that table; the DNA served to infer D and trimming. The repertoire holds some 190,000 clones, with about 84% as singletons. The origin of this receptor is a woman aged 30 to 39 in good health and CMV-seropositive. The specimen was PBMCs. The V gene is TRBV7-9, the J gene TRBJ2-1; D possibly corresponds to TRBD2 (6 bases). In DNA, the CDR3 is TGTGCCAGCAGCTTCTCGGAGGGCTACAATGAGCAGTTCTTC. Translated: CASSFSEGYNEQFF.